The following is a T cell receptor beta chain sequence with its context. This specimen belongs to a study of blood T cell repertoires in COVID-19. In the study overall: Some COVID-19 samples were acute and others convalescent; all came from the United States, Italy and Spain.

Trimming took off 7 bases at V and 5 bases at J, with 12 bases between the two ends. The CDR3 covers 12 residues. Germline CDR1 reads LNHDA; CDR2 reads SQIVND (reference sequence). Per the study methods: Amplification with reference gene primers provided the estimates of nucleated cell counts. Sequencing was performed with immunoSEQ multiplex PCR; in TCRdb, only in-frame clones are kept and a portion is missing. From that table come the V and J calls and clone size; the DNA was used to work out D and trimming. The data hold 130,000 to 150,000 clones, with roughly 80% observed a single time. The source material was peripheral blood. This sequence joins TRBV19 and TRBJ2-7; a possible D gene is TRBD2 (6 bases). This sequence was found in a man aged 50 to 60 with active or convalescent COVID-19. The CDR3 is CASTSAGNEQYF. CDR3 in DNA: TGTGCCAGTACGTCGGCGGGGAACGAGCAGTACTTC.